Listed below are T cell receptor beta chains from one sample, sequenced in a study of blood T cell repertoires in COVID-19. Profiled with immunoSEQ multiplex PCR; TCRdb holds only in-frame clones, not every one. The data show just over 70,000 clones, around 91% seen once. Sequencing used peripheral blood. All receptors come from a human donor in a cohort sampled during active COVID-19. Both conserved end residues are part of each CDR3. Each record gives: CDR3 length, V gene, J gene, clone size, D gene, CDR3 DNA, CDR3 protein. D genes are given only for firm matches. The size field is filled for only some rows; it gives once, few, many or a size class.

14	TRBV2	TRBJ2-6	-	TRBD2	TGTGCCAGCAGTAGCGGGGGTGGGGCCAACGTCCTGACTTTC	CASSSGGGANVLTF
15	TRBV5-1	TRBJ2-7	once	TRBD1	TGCGCCAGCAGCCCTTGGACAGGGATCTCCTACGAGCAGTACTTC	CASSPWTGISYEQYF
16	TRBV2	TRBJ1-1	-	-	TGTGCCAGCAGGGAAAATCCCTGGTATCGAGACACTGAAGCTTTCTTT	CASRENPWYRDTEAFF
14	TRBV29-1	TRBJ2-7	-	TRBD2	TGCAGCGCTGCGTCTGCGGGGGGGCATGACGAGCAGTACTTC	CSAASAGGHDEQYF
16	TRBV5-8	TRBJ2-5	-	TRBD2	TGTGCCAGCAGCAGGGGGGCTAGCGGGGGATTAGAGACCCAGTACTTC	CASSRGASGGLETQYF
15	TRBV11-2	TRBJ2-3	-	TRBD2	TGTGCCAGCAGCTTAGCTCGGCGGGGGGGAGATACGCAGTATTTT	CASSLARRGGDTQYF
14	TRBV27	TRBJ1-6	-	-	TGTGCCACCGGGGAGGGGTTGAGAAATTCACCCCTCCACTTT	CATGEGLRNSPLHF
15	TRBV6-5	TRBJ2-7	-	-	TGTGCCAGCAGTTACCACCAATACGAGGGAACCGAGCAGTACTTC	CASSYHQYEGTEQYF
16	TRBV5-1	TRBJ2-5	-	TRBD1	TGCGCCAGCAGCTTGGAAGCAGGGGGCACGGTGGAGACCCAGTACTTC	CASSLEAGGTVETQYF
14	TRBV6-5	TRBJ1-4	-	TRBD1	TGTGCCAGCAGTCCGGGACAGGGTCACGAAAAACTGTTTTTT	CASSPGQGHEKLFF
13	TRBV5-6	TRBJ2-7	-	-	TGTGCCAGCAGCTTGGCTCCTTCCTACGAGCAGTACTTC	CASSLAPSYEQYF
15	TRBV13	TRBJ2-7	-	-	TGTGCCAGCAGCTTAGCCCGGGGTGGACCTAGCGAGCAGTACTTC	CASSLARGGPSEQYF
15	TRBV7-2	TRBJ2-7	-	-	TGTGCCAGCAGCTTAGATGGGGGCTCATCCTACGAGCAGTACTTC	CASSLDGGSSYEQYF
14	TRBV27	TRBJ2-7	-	-	TGTGCCAGCAGTAAAGGAGGGCTGGACTACGAGCAGTACTTC	CASSKGGLDYEQYF
13	TRBV9	TRBJ2-3	-	-	TGTGCCAGCAGCGGACAGAGCACAGATACGCAGTATTTT	CASSGQSTDTQYF
15	TRBV19	TRBJ1-1	once	TRBD1	TGTGCCAGTAGTTTTGGGACAGGAGCCAATAATGAAGCTTTCTTT	CASSFGTGANNEAFF
14	TRBV3-1/TRBV3-2	TRBJ2-7	-	TRBD1	TGTGCCAGCAGCAAGCGGACAGGGGATGAGGAGCAGTACTTC	CASSKRTGDEEQYF
16	TRBV6-5	TRBJ1-1	-	TRBD1	TGTGCCAGCAGTTACAGGGACAGGGGAAAGAACACTGAAGCTTTCTTT	CASSYRDRGKNTEAFF
19	TRBV6-6	TRBJ2-6	-	TRBD1	TGTGCCAGCAGTCCACGACCGGGACAGGGATACTCTGGGGCCAACGTCCTGACTTTC	CASSPRPGQGYSGANVLTF
15	TRBV9	TRBJ2-2	-	TRBD2	TGTGCCAGCAGCGCCCCTGGGGGGGGCACCGGGGAGCTGTTTTTT	CASSAPGGGTGELFF
15	TRBV11-2	TRBJ1-2	-	-	TGTGCCAGCAGCTTAGCGGCAGCGGCTAGCTATGGCTACACCTTC	CASSLAAAASYGYTF
15	TRBV19	TRBJ1-1	-	-	TGTGCCAGTAGTATGTGGGGGGGCGCGGACACTGAAGCTTTCTTT	CASSMWGGADTEAFF
16	TRBV11-2	TRBJ2-2	-	-	TGTGCCAGCAGCTTACTCCCGGGGATGAACACCGGGGAGCTGTTTTTT	CASSLLPGMNTGELFF
15	TRBV28	TRBJ2-7	-	TRBD1	TGTGCCAGCAGCCCCGGGGACAGCCCCTACTACGAGCAGTACTTC	CASSPGDSPYYEQYF
16	TRBV11-2	TRBJ2-2	-	-	TGTGCCAGCAGCTTAGCTCATTTAGTCGGCACCGGGGAGCTGTTTTTT	CASSLAHLVGTGELFF
13	TRBV12-3/TRBV12-4	TRBJ1-2	-	TRBD1	TGTGCCAGCCAGGGGGGCCTGGACTATGGCTACACCTTC	CASQGGLDYGYTF
15	TRBV28	TRBJ2-7	-	-	TGTGCCAGCAGTACGGGACACCTAGTCTCCTACGAGCAGTACTTC	CASSTGHLVSYEQYF
15	TRBV27	TRBJ2-7	-	TRBD2	TGTGCCAGCAGTTTAGGCGGGGGGATTGGCTACGAGCAGTACTTC	CASSLGGGIGYEQYF
12	TRBV2	TRBJ1-4	-	-	TGTGCCAGCACGGGAGGGGATGAAAAACTGTTTTTT	CASTGGDEKLFF
16	TRBV7-2	TRBJ1-2	-	TRBD1	TGTGCCAGCAGCTCGCAGGGGGCGCGTCTGGGATATGGCTACACCTTC	CASSSQGARLGYGYTF
14	TRBV2	TRBJ2-7	-	-	TGTGCCAGCAGTGCGAGTCTCCCTAACTACGAGCAGTACTTC	CASSASLPNYEQYF
16	TRBV18	TRBJ2-7	-	TRBD2	TGTGCCAGCTCATCCGGACTAGCGGGGGAAGGGCGCGAGCAGTACTTC	CASSSGLAGEGREQYF
13	TRBV12-3/TRBV12-4	TRBJ2-7	-	-	TGTGCCAGCAGCCACGACACGACCTACGAGCAGTACTTC	CASSHDTTYEQYF
15	TRBV10-3	TRBJ1-6	-	-	TGTGCCATCAGGATAGACGGGGATGGGAATTCACCCCTCCACTTT	CAIRIDGDGNSPLHF
15	TRBV28	TRBJ1-1	-	-	TGTGCCAGCAGTCCCGGTGGGCAGTGGAACACTGAAGCTTTCTTT	CASSPGGQWNTEAFF
13	TRBV30	TRBJ1-2	once	-	TGTGCCTGCCGGTCTCAGCGAATCTATGGCTACACCTTC	CACRSQRIYGYTF
13	TRBV12-3/TRBV12-4	TRBJ2-7	-	TRBD1	TGTGCCAGCAGTATACAGGGGGCGAACGAGCAGTACTTC	CASSIQGANEQYF
16	TRBV7-6	TRBJ1-6	-	-	TGTGCCAGCAGTCCTCAGGCGGGGTCCTATAATTCACCCCTCCACTTT	CASSPQAGSYNSPLHF
14	TRBV5-1	TRBJ1-2	-	-	TGCGCCAGCAGCTTGGCCGCACTCGGCTATGGCTACACCTTC	CASSLAALGYGYTF
12	TRBV12-3/TRBV12-4	TRBJ2-7	-	-	TGTGCCAGCAGCTTCGTAGATTACGAGCAGTACTTC	CASSFVDYEQYF
15	TRBV29-1	TRBJ2-7	-	-	TGCAGCGCCATAACCCCAGGAATCGGTGGCTACGAGCAGTACTTC	CSAITPGIGGYEQYF
16	TRBV9	TRBJ1-3	-	-	TGTGCCAGCAGCGTGGGCAGCGGTTCCTCTGGAAACACCATATATTTT	CASSVGSGSSGNTIYF
9	TRBV2	TRBJ2-1	-	-	TGTGCCAGCGGAGGGGAGCAGTTCTTC	CASGGEQFF
12	TRBV9	TRBJ1-6	once	-	TGTGCCAGCAGCGCACAGGGCTCGGCCCTCCACTTT	CASSAQGSALHF
18	TRBV5-4	TRBJ1-6	-	TRBD1	TGTGCCAGCAGCCGAGGACAGGGGGAGAGCTCCTATAATTCACCCCTCCACTTT	CASSRGQGESSYNSPLHF
15	TRBV7-2	TRBJ1-6	once	TRBD1	TGTGCCAGCAGCTTAGGTGGTCAGGGGGATTCACCCCTCCACTTT	CASSLGGQGDSPLHF
15	TRBV6-2/TRBV6-3	TRBJ1-2	-	TRBD1	TGTGCCAGCAGTTACTCGATCCCGGGACAGGACGGCTACACCTTC	CASSYSIPGQDGYTF